The 24 T cell receptor beta chains presented below share a single source sample, sequenced in a study of CD8 T cells in ankylosing spondylitis. TCRdb analysed the 5' RACE reads with MiXCR anew, one entry per CDR3 protein. The sample consists of approximately 140,000 distinct CDR3 sequences, about a tenth of them appearing once. The sample taken for sequencing was blood, either unsorted or a sorted T cell fraction (not recorded which). The receptor set was obtained from a male donor with ankylosing spondylitis or in good health (not recorded which).

This clonotype was found many times. V usage is TRBV5-5 and J usage is TRBJ2-5; 7 bases map to TRBD2. The J segment lost 1 base and the V segment lost 6 bases, leaving 9 bases of the junction unmatched. The CDR3 contains 15 residues. CDR1 and CDR2 (germline): SGHKS, YYEKEE (reference sequence). The CDR3 here is CASIHWGGGQETQYF. The DNA for the CDR3 is TGTGCCAGCATCCACTGGGGCGGGGGCCAAGAGACCCAGTACTTC.

This clonotype was detected ten times or more. V and J are TRBV29-1 and TRBJ1-2; no firm D call. The germline V gene has CDR1 SQVTM and CDR2 ANQGSEA. The V and J ends lost 3 bases and 8 bases respectively, with 16 bases between them. The length of the CDR3 is 13 residues. The CDR3 region has the DNA TGCAGCGTTGATTCGTATAGGGCGACGGGCTACACCTTC. It is translated as CSVDSYRATGYTF.

This sequence joins TRBV29-1 and TRBJ2-1; tentatively, D is TRBD2 (5 bases). Deletions cut 6 bases from V and 0 bases from J, with 9 bases between. Germline assignment: CDR1 SQVTM and CDR2 ANQGSEA. This CDR3 region has 13 residues. The CDR3 region has the DNA TGCAGCGTGGAGGAAAGCTCCTACAATGAGCAGTTCTTC. Translation gives CSVEESSYNEQFF.

This clonotype was observed many times. The rearrangement uses TRBV7-2 and TRBJ2-3; 7 bases line up with TRBD2. The CDR3 has 15 amino acids. J was trimmed by 6 bases and V by 2 bases; bases with no gene match: 8. Germline loops: CDR1 SGHTA, CDR2 FQGNSA. The CDR3 bases are TGTGCCAGCAGCTTACTTCTAGCAGCGGGGGATACGCAGTATTTT. Translated, it gives CASSLLLAAGDTQYF.

This clonotype was seen a handful of times. The chain combines TRBV6-5 with TRBJ2-7, with 9 bases identical to TRBD2. The germline gives CDR1 MNHEY, CDR2 SVGAGI. The CDR3 sequence is 16 residues long. Unmatched junction bases numbered 3, after V lost 0 bases and J lost 0 bases. The CDR3 here is CASSYSASGISYEQYF. CDR3 nucleotides: TGTGCCAGCAGTTACTCGGCTAGCGGGATCTCCTACGAGCAGTACTTC.

About this clonotype: At one end the junction does not follow the germline gene, possibly because of a read error. This rearrangement joins TRBV20-1 to TRBJ2-3; 8 bases are a match to TRBD2. Per germline, CDR1 DFQATT and CDR2 SNEGSKA (reference sequence). The length of the CDR3 is 17 residues. The CDR3, as DNA: TGCTGTGCTAGAGATTTATTGGCGAGCGGGAGTGGGGATACGCAGTATTTT. The encoded protein is CCARDLLASGSGDTQYF.

The CDR3 loop reads CASRFNQETQYF. CDR3 bases: TGTGCCAGCAGATTTAACCAAGAGACCCAGTACTTC. The chain joins TRBV12-3 or TRBV12-4 to TRBJ2-5; D gene ambiguous. This CDR3 contains 12 residues. Trimming took off 6 bases at V and 0 bases at J, with 5 bases between the two ends.

This clonotype was counted ten times or more. The gene calls are TRBV12-3 or TRBV12-4 and TRBJ2-1; D perhaps matches TRBD2 (5 bases). Trimming removed 4 bases at V and 7 bases at J, with 11 bases between. The CDR3 is 13 residues long. The CDR3 nucleotides are TGTGCCAGCAGTTCGAGGGATCTGAATGAGCAGTTCTTC. As protein: CASSSRDLNEQFF.

This clonotype was recorded at least ten times. This rearrangement joins TRBV29-1 to TRBJ2-7; 8 bases map to TRBD2. The V gene end was trimmed by 4 bases and the J gene end by 4 bases; junction bases not matched to a gene: 12. The CDR3 has 15 residues. From germline, CDR1 is SQVTM and CDR2 ANQGSEA. CDR3 in DNA: TGCAGCGTTGGATCGGTAGCGGGACCTCCATACGAGCAGTACTTC. Its protein product is CSVGSVAGPPYEQYF.

This clonotype was seen at least ten times. The chain joins TRBV20-1 to TRBJ2-4; no definite D call. CDR3 length equals 13 residues. The germline gives CDR1 DFQATT, CDR2 SNEGSKA (reference sequence). The V and J ends lost 5 bases and 0 bases respectively, with 8 bases between them. The CDR3 here is CSAEVEAKNIQYF. CDR3 DNA: TGCAGTGCTGAAGTTGAAGCCAAAAACATTCAGTACTTC.

CDR3 nucleotides: TGCAGCGTTGAAAGGCAGCGGGGCGCCACTAGCACAGATACGCAGTATTTT. Protein: CSVERQRGATSTDTQYF. This chain links TRBV29-1 with TRBJ2-3, with TRBD2 matching 7 bases. The CDR3 is 17 residues long. V lost 2 bases to trimming and J lost 0 bases; unmatched junction nucleotides: 11. Germline V gives CDR1 SQVTM, CDR2 ANQGSEA.

About this clonotype itself: A much larger clone lies a single base off, so this may be a read error. The chain joins TRBV20-1 to TRBJ2-1; 7 bases are shared with TRBD2. The V gene's germline CDR1 is DFQATT and CDR2 SNEGSKA (reference sequence). The CDR3 extends over 15 amino acids. CDR3 protein: CSASRGRGSYNVQFF. CDR3 sequence (DNA): TGCAGTGCTAGTCGGGGGAGGGGATCTTACAATGTGCAGTTCTTC.

This clonotype was seen many times. The chain couples TRBV7-9 to TRBJ1-4; D gene ambiguous. This CDR3 is 14 amino acids long. Per the germline V gene, CDR1 is SEHNR and CDR2 is FQNEAQ (reference sequence). V was shortened by 5 bases and J by 7 bases, with 14 bases between the two germline ends. The CDR3 sequence is CASSSNSVGEKLFF. In DNA form, the CDR3 reads TGTGCCAGCAGCAGTAACAGCGTGGGTGAAAAACTGTTTTTT. Variable domain in full (rest from reference TRBV7-9 and TRBJ1-4): DTGVSQNPRHKITKRGQNVTFRCDPISEHNRLYWYRQTLGQGPEFLTYFQNEAQLEKSRLLSDRFSAERPKGSFSTLEIQRTEQGDSAMYLCASSSNSVGEKLFFGSGTQLSVL.

The table lists this clonotype with many counts. This rearrangement joins TRBV20-1 to TRBJ2-5, with D perhaps TRBD1 or TRBD2 (5 bases each). The CDR3 consists of 13 residues. V lost 6 bases and J 2 bases, leaving 13 bases between the germline ends. Germline V gives CDR1 DFQATT, CDR2 SNEGSKA (reference sequence). CDR3 nucleotide sequence: TGCAGTGCCAATAGTGGGACGCAAGAGACCCAGTACTTC. Its protein product is CSANSGTQETQYF.

This clonotype was picked up many times. V and J are TRBV20-1 and TRBJ2-7; D is possibly TRBD1 (5 bases). The V end was cut by 0 bases, the J end by 0 bases, with 12 bases between. This CDR3 is built from 15 residues. The germline V gene encodes CDR1 DFQATT and CDR2 SNEGSKA (reference sequence). Here the CDR3 reads CSARDWGGYSYEQYF. CDR3 bases: TGCAGTGCTAGAGATTGGGGCGGATACTCCTACGAGCAGTACTTC.

J is TRBJ2-7 and V is TRBV29-1; D call uncertain. This CDR3 has 12 residues. Germline CDR1 reads SQVTM; CDR2 reads ANQGSEA. Trimming took off 4 bases at V and 1 base at J, with 8 bases between the two ends. In DNA, the CDR3 is TGCAGCGTTGTAGCAAGTTCCTACGAGCAGTACTTC. It yields the protein CSVVASSYEQYF.

The chain recombines TRBV29-1 with TRBJ1-5; D ambiguous. Trimming stripped 4 bases from V and 0 bases from J, with 7 bases between. Germline values: CDR1 SQVTM, CDR2 ANQGSEA. This CDR3 is 13 amino acids long. The CDR3 nucleotides are TGCAGCGTTGCAGACGATAGCAATCAGCCCCAGCATTTT. It codes for CSVADDSNQPQHF.

Worth noting for this clonotype: A much larger clone differs from this one at a single base, so this may be a read error. The CDR3 DNA is TGCAGCGTGACAATCTCTGGGGCCAACGGCCTGACTTTC. Translation: CSVTISGANGLTF. This sequence joins TRBV29-1 and TRBJ2-6, with D maybe TRBD1 (5 bases). The V gene's germline CDR1 is SQVTM and CDR2 ANQGSEA. The CDR3 extends over 13 amino acids.

This clonotype was detected a few times. This rearrangement joins TRBV19 to TRBJ2-1, with TRBD2 matching 8 bases. The CDR3 consists of 15 residues. Per the germline V gene, CDR1 is LNHDA and CDR2 is SQIVND (reference sequence). Germline trimming cut 5 bases from V and 8 bases from J; bases unmatched to any gene: 11. CDR3 DNA: TGTGCCAGTAGTCACTCCGGGACTAGTGTCCATGAGCAGTTCTTC. Protein product: CASSHSGTSVHEQFF.

About this clonotype itself: Because the CDR3's place on the DNA is in doubt, the DNA is left out and the CDR3 is given as listed by TCRdb. The chain combines TRBV7-6 with TRBJ2-1; the DNA was not compared with TRBD2, the D call given in the table. The CDR3 numbers 19 amino acids, ends counted. From germline, CDR1 is SGHVS and CDR2 FNYEAQ. The CDR3: CASSLVFRGRDLDYNEQFF.

The chain recombines TRBV4-3 with TRBJ2-7; TRBD2 aligns across 10 bases. This CDR3 is built from 15 residues. Germline V gene sequence: CDR1 LGHNA, CDR2 YSLEER. V shed 4 bases, J shed 0 bases, and the junction held 3 bases outside the gene matches. The CDR3 DNA reads as TGCGCCAGCAGCCCGGGACTAGCGATCTCCTACGAGCAGTACTTC. This codes for CASSPGLAISYEQYF.

There are many counts of this clonotype. At one end, the junction sequence differs from germline, possibly due to a read error. The chain combines TRBV5-1 with TRBJ2-7, with D possibly TRBD1 on 5 matching bases. Per the germline V gene, CDR1 is SGHRS and CDR2 is YFSETQ. The CDR3 covers 15 residues. The CDR3 DNA sequence: TGCGCCAGCAGTTTGGACACCTATAACTCCTACGAGCAGTACTTC. Protein product: CASSLDTYNSYEQYF.

This clonotype was seen at least ten times. The V gene is TRBV5-1, the J gene TRBJ2-2, with 8 nucleotides matching TRBD2. CDR3 length: 17 amino acids. From germline, CDR1 is SGHRS and CDR2 YFSETQ. J gave up 5 bases and V 3 bases, and 12 bases lay outside the gene matches. The CDR3 reads CASSSRGSGSGTGELFF. DNA of the CDR3: TGCGCCAGCAGCTCCCGGGGGAGCGGGAGTGGAACCGGGGAGCTGTTTTTT.

Worth noting for this clonotype: The junction shows a germline mismatch at one end, possibly a read error. J is TRBJ2-7 and V is TRBV20-1; 11 bases map to TRBD1. Germline V gene data show CDR1 as DFQATT and CDR2 as SNEGSKA (reference sequence). The CDR3 loop spans 15 amino acids. The CDR3 DNA reads as TGCAGTGCTAGGGGGGGACAGGGGGTATCCTCCGAGCAGTACTTC. It specifies CSARGGQGVSSEQYF.